This T cell receptor (beta chain) was profiled in a study of blood T cell repertoires in COVID-19. Study information: Sources were T cells, B-cell-depleted T cells, or PBMCs; the material itself was cDNA or gDNA.

Between the trimmed V and J ends, which lost 2 bases and 3 bases, there was a span of 10 bases. CDR1 and CDR2 from the germline V gene are MDHEN and SYDVKM. This CDR3 comprises 14 residues. Measured with immunoSEQ multiplex PCR; TCRdb has only the in-frame clones, and not every one. Altogether 120,000 to 150,000 clones are present, 70% to 80% being singletons, with the ten largest covering 3% to 4.5%. The chain recombines TRBV28 with TRBJ1-2; D perhaps matches TRBD1 (5 bases). The clonotype comes from a man in his sixties with acute or convalescent COVID-19. Material for sequencing was peripheral blood. DNA of the CDR3: TGTGCCAGCAGTTTAACCAGGGACTACTATGGCTACACCTTC. Residues: CASSLTRDYYGYTF.